Listed below are T cell receptor beta chains from one sample, sequenced in a study of HIV-infected patients and healthy controls. TCRdb re-called the 5' RACE reads through MiXCR, storing one row per CDR3 protein. This table holds fewer than 20,000 distinct CDR3 sequences, about 8.2% found once. The sample was blood. All receptors derive from an adult in good health. The CDR3 runs from the conserved cysteine through the conserved F or W. The D gene is left open where the match is weak. Rows may omit the clone size; those that give it use once, few, many or a size class.

size | J | V | D | DNA | CDR3
many | TRBJ2-1 | TRBV29-1 | - | TGCAGCGTTCGCCAGACGGGGTTCCTTAGTGAGCAGTTCTTC | CSVRQTGFLSEQFF
many | TRBJ2-7 | TRBV20-1 | - | TGCAGTGCTAGGCTCCCGACAGGTCGAACCTACGAGCAGTACTTC | CSARLPTGRTYEQYF
many | TRBJ2-1 | TRBV19 | - | TGTGCCAGTAGTCAGATTTCCGGGACTGTCGTAGGGCCCTACAATGAGCAGTTCTTC | CASSQISGTVVGPYNEQFF
- | TRBJ1-2 | TRBV29-1 | TRBD1 | TGCAGCGTTGACCGGGACAGGGATTCACCGCTAGGCTATGGCTACACCTTC | CSVDRDRDSPLGYGYTF
many | TRBJ2-3 | TRBV14 | TRBD2 | TGTGCCAGCAGCCAAGACCTAGCGGGAGCAGATACGCAGTATTTT | CASSQDLAGADTQYF
many | TRBJ2-3 | TRBV6-5 | - | TGTGCCAGCTCGGACTGGGGGGCAGATACGCAGTATTTT | CASSDWGADTQYF
- | TRBJ2-3 | TRBV11-1 | TRBD2 | TGTGCCAGCAGCATACACCCGGGACTAGCGGGAAGCACAGATACGCAGTATTTT | CASSIHPGLAGSTDTQYF
- | TRBJ2-5 | TRBV29-1 | - | TGCAGCGCCCTGGGGGCGGGTGGCCACCAAGAGACCCAGTACTTC | CSALGAGGHQETQYF
many | TRBJ2-7 | TRBV6-1 | - | TGTGCCAGCAGTGAAAGCGGTGTTCCCTACGAGCAGTACTTC | CASSESGVPYEQYF
- | TRBJ2-5 | TRBV5-4 | - | TGTGCCAGCAGCTTGGGTAGCGGAGAGACCCAGTACTTC | CASSLGSGETQYF
medium-sized | TRBJ2-3 | TRBV29-1 | - | TGCAGCCCAGTAGAGAGTAACACAGATACGCAGTATTTT | CSPVESNTDTQYF
many | TRBJ2-1 | TRBV6-5 | - | TGTGCCAGCAGAGACAAAGGGACGGCTCGGAATGAGCAGTTCTTC | CASRDKGTARNEQFF
many | TRBJ2-2 | TRBV20-1 | - | TGCAGTGCGACGATGCAGGGCCCCGGGGAGCTGTTTTTT | CSATMQGPGELFF
medium-sized | TRBJ2-6 | TRBV18 | - | TGTGCCAGCTCCAGCGACAGGAGCTCTGGGGCCAACGTCCTGACTTTC | CASSSDRSSGANVLTF
many | TRBJ2-3 | TRBV27 | - | TGTGCCAGCAGTTTACAGGCAGGCACAGATACGCAGTATTTT | CASSLQAGTDTQYF
medium-sized | TRBJ2-2 | TRBV7-6 | - | TGTGCCAGCAGCCCCGGAGGACTGGGGAACACCGGGGAGCTGTTTTTT | CASSPGGLGNTGELFF
- | TRBJ2-5 | TRBV5-1 | - | TGCGCCAGCAGCCCGGACAACTCCCAAGAGACCCAGTACTTC | CASSPDNSQETQYF
many | TRBJ1-6 | TRBV28 | - | TGTGCCAGCAGCCTGACTGGGTCACCCCTCCACTTT | CASSLTGSPLHF
many | TRBJ2-2 | TRBV4-1 | - | TGCGCCAGCAGCCGAGGGGCTGCCGGGGAGCTGTTTTTT | CASSRGAAGELFF
many | TRBJ2-6 | TRBV11-2 | TRBD1 | TGTGCCAGCAGCTTCGACAGGGGGCGATCTGGGGCCAACGTCCTGACTTTC | CASSFDRGRSGANVLTF
many | TRBJ2-3 | TRBV28 | TRBD2 | TGTGCCAGCAGTGGGGGTTCCAGCGGGAATGTCGATACGCAGTATTTT | CASSGGSSGNVDTQYF
many | TRBJ1-5 | TRBV19 | TRBD1 | TGTGCCAGTAGTCTGACAGGGAGAGGGGGTAACCAGCCCCAGCATTTT | CASSLTGRGGNQPQHF
many | TRBJ2-7 | TRBV12-3/TRBV12-4 | TRBD1 | TGTGCCGTCTCCCGGGACAGGGGCTCCTACGAGCAGTACTTC | CAVSRDRGSYEQYF
medium-sized | TRBJ2-7 | TRBV9 | - | TGTGCCAGCAGCCCCCGGGACTCCTACGAGCAGTACTTC | CASSPRDSYEQYF
many | TRBJ2-7 | TRBV28 | - | TGTGCCAGCAGCCCCCGTCAGAAGCAGTACTTC | CASSPRQKQYF
medium-sized | TRBJ2-1 | TRBV12-3/TRBV12-4 | TRBD1 | TGTGCCAGCAGTTTGGACAGGGGAGGCAATGAGCAGTTCTTC | CASSLDRGGNEQFF